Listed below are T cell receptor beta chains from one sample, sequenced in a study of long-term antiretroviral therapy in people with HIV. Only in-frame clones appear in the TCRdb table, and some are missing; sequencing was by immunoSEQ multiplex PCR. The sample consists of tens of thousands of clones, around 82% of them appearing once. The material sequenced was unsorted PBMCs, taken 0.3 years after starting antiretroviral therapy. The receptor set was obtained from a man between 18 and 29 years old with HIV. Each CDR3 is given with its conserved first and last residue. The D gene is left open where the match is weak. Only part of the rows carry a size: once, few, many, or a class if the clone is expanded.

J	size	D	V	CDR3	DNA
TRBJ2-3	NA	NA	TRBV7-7	CASSLARADTQYF	TGTGCTAGCAGCTTAGCGCGTGCAGATACGCAGTATTTT
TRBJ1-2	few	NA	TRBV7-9	CASSLRSDWGYTF	TGTGCCAGCAGCTTAAGATCAGATTGGGGCTACACCTTC
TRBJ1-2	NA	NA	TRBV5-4	CASSTGTFNYGYTF	TGTGCCAGCAGCACCGGGACTTTCAATTATGGCTACACCTTC
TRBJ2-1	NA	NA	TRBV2	CASRQTWTNNEQFF	TGTGCCAGCAGGCAGACATGGACGAACAATGAGCAGTTCTTC
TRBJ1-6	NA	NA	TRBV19	CASSEGTLGDSPLHF	TGTGCCAGTAGTGAGGGAACACTTGGGGATTCACCCCTCCACTTT
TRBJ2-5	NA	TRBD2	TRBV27	CASSVSGTGPGTQYF	TGTGCCAGCAGTGTTAGCGGGACGGGGCCCGGGACCCAGTACTTC
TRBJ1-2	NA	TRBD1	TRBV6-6	CASSTGGDYGYTF	TGTGCCAGTTCGACAGGGGGCGACTATGGCTACACCTTC
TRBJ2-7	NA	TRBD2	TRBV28	CASSTRTSGRYEQYF	TGTGCCAGCAGTACCCGGACTAGCGGGAGGTACGAGCAGTACTTC
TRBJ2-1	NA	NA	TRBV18	CASSPPGTYNEQFF	TGTGCCAGCTCACCCCCCGGGACTTACAATGAGCAGTTCTTC
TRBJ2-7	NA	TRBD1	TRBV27	CASSLSLQGEQYF	TGTGCCAGCAGTTTATCGTTACAGGGGGAGCAGTACTTC
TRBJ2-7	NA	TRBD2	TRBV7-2	CASSSVTSGIYEQYF	TGTGCCAGCAGCTCGGTGACTAGCGGGATCTACGAGCAGTACTTC
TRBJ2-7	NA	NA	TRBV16	CASSSGEVFYEQYF	TGTGCCAGCAGTTCGGGGGAGGTGTTCTACGAGCAGTACTTC
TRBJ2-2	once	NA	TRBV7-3	CASSPKWGATGPGELFF	TGTGCCAGCAGCCCTAAATGGGGGGCGACAGGCCCCGGGGAGCTGTTTTTT
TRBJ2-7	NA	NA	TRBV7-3	CASSPDPTAAYEQYF	TGTGCCAGCAGCCCGGACCCAACCGCGGCCTACGAGCAGTACTTC
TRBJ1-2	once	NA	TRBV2	CARLESGYTF	TGTGCCAGACTCGAAAGTGGCTACACCTTC
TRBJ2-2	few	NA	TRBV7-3	CASSHENTGELFF	TGTGCCAGCAGCCATGAGAACACCGGGGAGCTGTTTTTT
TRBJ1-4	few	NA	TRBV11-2	CASSSPGTTNEKLFF	TGTGCCAGCAGCTCTCCAGGGACAACTAATGAAAAACTGTTTTTT
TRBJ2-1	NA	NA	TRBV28	CASTAGPAYNEQFF	TGTGCCAGCACAGCGGGCCCCGCCTACAATGAGCAGTTCTTC
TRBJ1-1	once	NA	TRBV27	CASSETGKLGTEAFF	TGTGCCAGCAGTGAAACCGGGAAGTTGGGCACTGAAGCTTTCTTT
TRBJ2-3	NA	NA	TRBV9	CASSVAGDTQYF	TGTGCCAGCAGCGTAGCAGGAGATACGCAGTATTTT
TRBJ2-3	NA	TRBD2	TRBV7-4	CASSPRSSGRRVRTDTQYF	TGTGCCAGCAGCCCCCGGTCTAGCGGGAGACGAGTGAGGACAGATACGCAGTATTTT
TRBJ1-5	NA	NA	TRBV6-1	CASIWGVNQPQHF	TGTGCCAGCATTTGGGGAGTCAATCAGCCCCAGCATTTT
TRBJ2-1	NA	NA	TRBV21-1	CASTTGGSSYNEQFF	TGTGCCAGCACCACAGGGGGTAGCTCCTACAATGAGCAGTTCTTC
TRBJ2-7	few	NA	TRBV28	CASSFGSSVEQYF	TGTGCCAGCAGTTTTGGCTCTTCCGTCGAGCAGTACTTC
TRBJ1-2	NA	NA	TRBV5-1	CASSLDMSNYGYTF	TGCGCCAGCAGCTTGGACATGTCTAACTATGGCTACACCTTC
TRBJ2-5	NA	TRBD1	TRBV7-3	CASSLTGGDLETQYF	TGTGCCAGCAGCTTAACAGGGGGCGATTTAGAGACCCAGTACTTC
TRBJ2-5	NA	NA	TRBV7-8	CASSLTWVGEETQYF	TGTGCCAGCAGCTTAACGTGGGTGGGGGAAGAGACCCAGTACTTC
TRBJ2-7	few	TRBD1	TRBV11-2	CASSLGQGDYEQYF	TGTGCCAGCAGCCTCGGACAGGGGGACTACGAGCAGTACTTC
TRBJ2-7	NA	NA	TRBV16	CASSQFTLEQYF	TGTGCCAGCAGCCAATTTACCCTGGAGCAGTACTTC
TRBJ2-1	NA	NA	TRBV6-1	CASSEADNYNEQFF	TGTGCCAGCAGTGAAGCGGACAACTACAATGAGCAGTTCTTC
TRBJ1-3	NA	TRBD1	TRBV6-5	CASSLTGAGNTIYF	TGTGCCAGCAGTTTGACAGGGGCTGGAAACACCATATATTTT
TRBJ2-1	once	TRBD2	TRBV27	CASSVKLAGGSYNEQFF	TGTGCCAGCAGTGTGAAACTAGCGGGGGGGTCCTACAATGAGCAGTTCTTC
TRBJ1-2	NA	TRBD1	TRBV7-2	CASSPTGGGYGYTF	TGTGCCAGCAGCCCCACAGGGGGCGGCTATGGCTACACCTTC
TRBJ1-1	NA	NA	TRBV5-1	CASSLVGSTEAFF	TGCGCCAGCAGCTTGGTAGGGTCCACTGAAGCTTTCTTT
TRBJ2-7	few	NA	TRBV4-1	CASSQVGKGRLEQYF	TGCGCCAGCAGCCAAGTTGGCAAGGGACGGCTAGAGCAGTACTTC
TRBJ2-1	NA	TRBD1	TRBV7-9	CASSLRQGLSYNEQFF	TGTGCCAGCAGCTTAAGACAGGGTCTATCCTACAATGAGCAGTTCTTC
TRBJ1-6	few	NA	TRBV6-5	CASSPRNNSPLHF	TGTGCCAGCAGTCCAAGGAATAATTCACCCCTCCACTTT
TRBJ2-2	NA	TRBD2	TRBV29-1	CSVEASGGPPGELFF	TGCAGCGTTGAGGCGTCGGGGGGGCCCCCCGGGGAGCTGTTTTTT
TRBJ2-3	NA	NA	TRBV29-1	CSVDSGHARTDTQYF	TGCAGCGTTGATAGCGGACACGCCCGCACAGATACGCAGTATTTT
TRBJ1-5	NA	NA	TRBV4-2	CASSPRTADSNQPQHF	TGTGCCAGCAGCCCCCGGACAGCCGATAGCAATCAGCCCCAGCATTTT
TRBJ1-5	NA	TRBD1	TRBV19	CATHGTGTGAQPQHF	TGTGCCACCCACGGGACCGGGACAGGGGCCCAGCCCCAGCATTTT
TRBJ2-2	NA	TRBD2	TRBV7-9	CASRPSGSSTGELFF	TGTGCCAGCAGGCCTAGCGGGAGTAGTACCGGGGAGCTGTTTTTT
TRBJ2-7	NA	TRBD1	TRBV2	CASSEEWRDRVGEQYF	TGTGCCAGCAGTGAAGAGTGGAGGGACAGGGTGGGAGAGCAGTACTTC
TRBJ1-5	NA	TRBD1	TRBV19	CASSGGTGGKSNQPQHF	TGTGCCAGTAGTGGGGGGACAGGGGGAAAAAGCAATCAGCCCCAGCATTTT
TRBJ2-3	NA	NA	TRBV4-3	CASSQGFPLSDTQYF	TGCGCCAGCAGCCAAGGGTTCCCTCTGTCAGATACGCAGTATTTT
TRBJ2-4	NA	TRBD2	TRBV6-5	CASSYSIGRAKNIQYF	TGTGCCAGCAGTTACTCGATCGGGAGGGCCAAAAACATTCAGTACTTC
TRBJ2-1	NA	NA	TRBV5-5	CASSLDSPVYNEQFF	TGTGCCAGCAGCCTCGACAGTCCCGTCTACAATGAGCAGTTCTTC
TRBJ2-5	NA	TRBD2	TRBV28	CASSLWLGLAVETQYF	TGTGCCAGCAGTTTATGGCTGGGACTAGCTGTAGAGACCCAGTACTTC
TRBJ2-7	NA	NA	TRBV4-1	CASSQLPRLAYEQYF	TGCGCCAGCAGCCAGCTCCCTAGGCTGGCCTACGAGCAGTACTTC
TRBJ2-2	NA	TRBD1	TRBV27	CASSKPGQQNTGELFF	TGTGCCAGCAGTAAACCGGGACAGCAGAACACCGGGGAGCTGTTTTTT
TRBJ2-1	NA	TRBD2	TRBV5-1	CASSPTPTSGRHEQFF	TGCGCCAGCAGCCCAACCCCGACTAGCGGGAGGCATGAGCAGTTCTTC